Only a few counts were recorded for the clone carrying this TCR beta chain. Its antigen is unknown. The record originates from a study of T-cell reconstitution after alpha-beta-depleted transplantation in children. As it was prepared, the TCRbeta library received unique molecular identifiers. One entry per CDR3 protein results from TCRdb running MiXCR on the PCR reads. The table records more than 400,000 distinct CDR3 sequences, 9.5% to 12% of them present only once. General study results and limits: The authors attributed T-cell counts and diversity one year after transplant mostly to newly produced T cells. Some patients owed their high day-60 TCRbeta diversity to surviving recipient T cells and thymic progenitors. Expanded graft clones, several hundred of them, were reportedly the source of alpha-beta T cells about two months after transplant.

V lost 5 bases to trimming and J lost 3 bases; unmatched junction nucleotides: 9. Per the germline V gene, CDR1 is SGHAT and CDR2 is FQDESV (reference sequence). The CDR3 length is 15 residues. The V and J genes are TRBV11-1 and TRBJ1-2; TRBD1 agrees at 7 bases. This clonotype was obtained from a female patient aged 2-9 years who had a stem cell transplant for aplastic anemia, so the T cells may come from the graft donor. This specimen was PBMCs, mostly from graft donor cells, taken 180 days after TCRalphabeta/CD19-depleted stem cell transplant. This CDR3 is CASSHSRQGDYGYTF. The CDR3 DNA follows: TGTGCCAGCAGCCATAGTCGACAGGGAGACTATGGCTACACCTTC.